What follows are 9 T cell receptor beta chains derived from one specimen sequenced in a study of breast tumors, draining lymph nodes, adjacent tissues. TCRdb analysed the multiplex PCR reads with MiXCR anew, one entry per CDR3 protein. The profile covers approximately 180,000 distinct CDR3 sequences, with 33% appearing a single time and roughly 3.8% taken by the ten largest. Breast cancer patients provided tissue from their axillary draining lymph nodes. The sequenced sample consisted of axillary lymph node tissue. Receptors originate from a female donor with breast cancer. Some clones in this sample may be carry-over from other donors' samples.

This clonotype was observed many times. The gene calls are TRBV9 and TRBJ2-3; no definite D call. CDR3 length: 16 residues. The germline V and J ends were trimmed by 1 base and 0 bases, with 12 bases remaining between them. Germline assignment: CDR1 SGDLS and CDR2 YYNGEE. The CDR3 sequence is CASSVRAGSSTDTQYF. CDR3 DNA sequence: TGTGCCAGCAGCGTACGGGCAGGATCTAGCACAGATACGCAGTATTTT.

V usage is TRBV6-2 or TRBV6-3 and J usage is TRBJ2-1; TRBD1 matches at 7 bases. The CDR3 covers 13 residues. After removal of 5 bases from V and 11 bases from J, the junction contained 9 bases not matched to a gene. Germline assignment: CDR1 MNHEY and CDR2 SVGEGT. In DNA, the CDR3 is TGTGCCAGCAGTCCCGAGGGGGCGCTTAAGCAGTTCTTC. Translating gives CASSPEGALKQFF.

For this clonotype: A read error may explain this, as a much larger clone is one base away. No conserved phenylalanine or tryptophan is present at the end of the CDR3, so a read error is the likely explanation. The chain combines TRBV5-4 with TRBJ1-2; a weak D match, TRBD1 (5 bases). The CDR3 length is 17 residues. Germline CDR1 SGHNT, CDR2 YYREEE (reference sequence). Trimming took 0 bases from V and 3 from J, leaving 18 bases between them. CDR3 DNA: TGTGCCAGCAGCTTGGTTGGGGGGGAGTTCCGCCACTATGGCTACACCCTC. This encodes CASSLVGGEFRHYGYTL.

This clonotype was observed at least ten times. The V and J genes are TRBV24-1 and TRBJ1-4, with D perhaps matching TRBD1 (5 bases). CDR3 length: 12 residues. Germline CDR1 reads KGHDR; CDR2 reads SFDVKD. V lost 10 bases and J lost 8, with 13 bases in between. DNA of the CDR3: TGTGCCACGCGACGGGAGGGGGAAAAACTGTTTTTT. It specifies CATRREGEKLFF.

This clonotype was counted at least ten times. For the CDR3, the DNA is TGTGCCAGCAGGAGGGAGGGAGCCGGGGAGCTGTTTTTT. Its translation is CASRREGAGELFF. This rearrangement joins TRBV6-1 to TRBJ2-2, with TRBD2 matching over 7 bases. The CDR3 length is 13 residues. Germline V gives CDR1 MNHNS, CDR2 SASEGT. The V gene end was trimmed by 6 bases and the J gene end by 6 bases; junction bases not matched to a gene: 4.

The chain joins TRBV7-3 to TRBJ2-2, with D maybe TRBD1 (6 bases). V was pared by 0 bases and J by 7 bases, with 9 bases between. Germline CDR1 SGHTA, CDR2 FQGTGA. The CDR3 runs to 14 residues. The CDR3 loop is CASSLTGASGELFF. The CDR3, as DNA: TGTGCCAGCAGCTTAACGGGGGCTAGCGGGGAGCTGTTTTTT.

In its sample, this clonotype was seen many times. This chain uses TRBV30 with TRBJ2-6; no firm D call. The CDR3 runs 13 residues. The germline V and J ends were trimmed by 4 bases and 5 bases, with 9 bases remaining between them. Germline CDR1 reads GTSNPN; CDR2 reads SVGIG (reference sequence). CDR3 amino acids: CAWTPPWANVLTF. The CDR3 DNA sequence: TGTGCCTGGACCCCCCCTTGGGCCAACGTCCTGACTTTC.

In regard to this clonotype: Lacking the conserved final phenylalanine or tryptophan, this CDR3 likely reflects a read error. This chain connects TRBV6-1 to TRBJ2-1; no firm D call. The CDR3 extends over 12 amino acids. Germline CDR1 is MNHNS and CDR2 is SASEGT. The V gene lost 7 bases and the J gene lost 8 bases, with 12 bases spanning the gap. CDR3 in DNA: TGTGCCAGCACTCACACCCTGGATGAGCAGTTCCTC. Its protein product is CASTHTLDEQFL.

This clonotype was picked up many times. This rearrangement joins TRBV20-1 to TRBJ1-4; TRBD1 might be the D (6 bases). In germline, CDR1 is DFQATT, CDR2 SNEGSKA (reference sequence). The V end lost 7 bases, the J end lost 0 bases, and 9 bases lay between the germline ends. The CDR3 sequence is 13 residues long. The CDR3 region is CSGAGATNEKLFF. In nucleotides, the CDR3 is TGCAGTGGGGCAGGGGCAACTAATGAAAAACTGTTTTTT.